Listed below are T cell receptor beta chains from one sample, sequenced in a study of T cells after yellow fever vaccination. MiXCR was run by TCRdb on the 5' RACE reads, yielding one entry per CDR3 protein. The table lists hundreds of thousands of distinct CDR3 sequences, approximately 13% of them singletons. The sample in question was PBMCs, obtained on the day of the yellow fever booster vaccination. These receptors were taken from a man between 25 and 39 years old who received the YFV17D yellow fever vaccine. Each CDR3 is given with its conserved first and last residue. D genes are given only for firm matches. The listing skips clone size in some rows; elsewhere it reads once, few, many or a size class.

size	V	J	D	CDR3	DNA
few	TRBV20-1	TRBJ1-2	-	CSARAGDYGYTF	TGCAGTGCTAGGGCAGGGGACTATGGCTACACCTTC
-	TRBV19	TRBJ2-7	-	CASPHPKQYF	TGTGCCAGCCCCCATCCGAAGCAGTACTTC
-	TRBV10-2	TRBJ2-3	TRBD2	CASTRRVTAGSGGDTQYF	TGCGCCAGCACCCGAAGGGTTACAGCGGGCAGCGGGGGAGATACGCAGTATTTT
few	TRBV30	TRBJ2-1	-	CAWSEGVTPSEQFF	TGTGCCTGGAGTGAGGGGGTGACACCCTCAGAGCAGTTCTTC
few	TRBV4-2	TRBJ2-5	-	CASSRTWNQETQYF	TGTGCCAGCAGCCGAACATGGAACCAAGAGACCCAGTACTTC
-	TRBV5-8	TRBJ1-1	-	CASSRVGVNTEAFF	TGTGCCAGCAGCCGAGTCGGGGTGAACACTGAAGCTTTCTTT
few	TRBV7-6	TRBJ2-1	-	CASSSLMHNEQFF	TGTGCCAGCAGCTCCTTAATGCACAATGAGCAGTTCTTC
few	TRBV20-1	TRBJ1-1	-	CSAREVNTEAFF	TGCAGTGCTAGAGAGGTAAACACTGAAGCTTTCTTT
-	TRBV27	TRBJ2-5	-	CASRTYGETQYF	TGTGCCAGCAGAACCTATGGAGAGACCCAGTACTTC
-	TRBV20-1	TRBJ2-7	TRBD2	CSAQVGGRDSEQYF	TGCAGTGCCCAGGTAGGAGGGAGGGATTCGGAGCAGTACTTC
-	TRBV11-2	TRBJ2-7	-	CASSPDGQYSNEQYF	TGTGCCAGCAGCCCCGACGGGCAATATAGTAACGAGCAGTACTTC
-	TRBV10-3	TRBJ2-7	-	CAISEGGSYEQYF	TGTGCCATCAGTGAGGGGGGGTCCTACGAGCAGTACTTC
-	TRBV9	TRBJ2-3	-	CASSEQGGTQYF	TGTGCCAGCAGCGAGCAGGGTGGTACGCAGTATTTT
-	TRBV20-1	TRBJ1-1	TRBD1	CSVVPGTGTSEAFF	TGCAGTGTCGTACCCGGGACAGGGACCTCTGAAGCTTTCTTT
few	TRBV20-1	TRBJ1-2	-	CSAEPFYGYTF	TGCAGTGCGGAACCTTTCTATGGCTACACCTTC
few	TRBV20-1	TRBJ1-2	-	CSARWGRENYGYTF	TGCAGTGCTAGGTGGGGGCGGGAAAACTATGGCTACACCTTC
-	TRBV23-1	TRBJ2-4	TRBD2	CASRRGGGNIQYF	TGCGCCAGCAGGCGGGGGGGAGGGAACATTCAGTACTTC
few	TRBV6-1	TRBJ2-7	-	CASSPGPSSLQQYF	TGTGCCAGCAGTCCCGGGCCCTCCTCCCTGCAGCAGTACTTC
few	TRBV29-1	TRBJ2-3	-	CSVSTLLTDTQYF	TGCAGCGTCTCTACCCTCCTCACAGATACGCAGTATTTT
-	TRBV11-2	TRBJ2-7	-	CASTPWGVAYEQYF	TGTGCCAGCACCCCTTGGGGGGTCGCCTACGAGCAGTACTTC
-	TRBV7-2	TRBJ2-2	-	CASRPPGLTGELFF	TGTGCCAGCAGGCCCCCGGGGCTCACCGGGGAGCTGTTTTTT
-	TRBV6-2/TRBV6-3	TRBJ2-1	-	CASSPRTKYNEQFF	TGTGCCAGCAGTCCCCGGACCAAGTACAATGAGCAGTTCTTC
few	TRBV5-1	TRBJ1-1	-	CASSLVENTESFF	TGCGCCAGCAGCTTGGTGGAAAACACTGAATCTTTCTTT
-	TRBV20-1	TRBJ2-7	-	CSASIKGREQYF	TGCAGTGCTTCCATCAAGGGGCGCGAGCAGTACTTC